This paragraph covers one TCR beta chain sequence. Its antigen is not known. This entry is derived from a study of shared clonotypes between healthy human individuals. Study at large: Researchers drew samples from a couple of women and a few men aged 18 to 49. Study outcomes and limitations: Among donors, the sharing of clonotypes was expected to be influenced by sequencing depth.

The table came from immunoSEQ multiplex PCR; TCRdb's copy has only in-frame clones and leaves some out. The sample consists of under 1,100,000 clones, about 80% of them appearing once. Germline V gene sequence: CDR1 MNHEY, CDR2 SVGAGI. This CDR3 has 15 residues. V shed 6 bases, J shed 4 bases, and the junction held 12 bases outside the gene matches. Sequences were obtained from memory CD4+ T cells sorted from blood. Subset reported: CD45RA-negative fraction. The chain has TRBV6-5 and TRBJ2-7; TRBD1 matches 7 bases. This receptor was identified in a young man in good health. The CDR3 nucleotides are TGTGCCAGCAGATCGCCGGGACAGACAAGATACGAGCAGTACTTC. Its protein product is CASRSPGQTRYEQYF.